These T cell receptor beta chains were read from a single sample in a study of cytomegalovirus exposure and HLA in healthy donors. The protocol was immunoSEQ multiplex PCR, while the TCRdb copy is restricted to in-frame clones and leaves out a portion. This sample has about 140,000 clones, with 75% found just once. Sequencing was performed on PBMCs. The receptor source for this set is a man aged 35-49 years in good health and CMV-seronegative. The CDR3 runs from the conserved cysteine through the conserved F or W. The D gene is left open where the match is weak. Size values are once, few and many counts, or a class for expanded clones, and some rows have none.

CDR3nt: TGCAGCGTTGACGAGCTGAATGAGCAGTTCTTC
CDR3aa: CSVDELNEQFF
abundance: few
j_gene: TRBJ2-1
d_gene: .
v_gene: TRBV29-1

CDR3nt: TGTGCCTGGAGCCTACATTCTGACAGGCTTGAGCAGTTCTTC
CDR3aa: CAWSLHSDRLEQFF
abundance: .
j_gene: TRBJ2-1
d_gene: .
v_gene: TRBV30

CDR3nt: TGTGCCAGCAGCTTAAATCAGGGATCCTCCTACGAGCAGTACTTC
CDR3aa: CASSLNQGSSYEQYF
abundance: few
j_gene: TRBJ2-7
d_gene: .
v_gene: TRBV7-2

CDR3nt: TGTGCCAGCAGCAAAGGAGGGGATACCTACAATGAGCAGTTCTTC
CDR3aa: CASSKGGDTYNEQFF
abundance: once
j_gene: TRBJ2-1
d_gene: .
v_gene: TRBV9

CDR3nt: TGTGCCAGCAGCTTAGAGTTGACAGGGGCCCTCTGCGCCCTCCACTTT
CDR3aa: CASSLELTGALCALHF
abundance: once
j_gene: TRBJ1-6
d_gene: TRBD1
v_gene: TRBV11-2

CDR3nt: TGCGCCAGCAGCTCCGGGGGGGTGCACACGAACACTGAAGCTTTCTTT
CDR3aa: CASSSGGVHTNTEAFF
abundance: .
j_gene: TRBJ1-1
d_gene: .
v_gene: TRBV5-1

CDR3nt: TGTGCCAGCAGTTCCGACAGGGGGCGCCGGGGCTACACCTTC
CDR3aa: CASSSDRGRRGYTF
abundance: .
j_gene: TRBJ1-2
d_gene: TRBD1
v_gene: TRBV2

CDR3nt: TGTGCCAGCAGCTCAGCGGGGGGACACTGGGGTGAGCAGTTCTTC
CDR3aa: CASSSAGGHWGEQFF
abundance: .
j_gene: TRBJ2-1
d_gene: TRBD2
v_gene: TRBV5-4

CDR3nt: TGTGCCAGTTCTACAGGGTATCCGAGCTATGGCTACACCTTC
CDR3aa: CASSTGYPSYGYTF
abundance: .
j_gene: TRBJ1-2
d_gene: .
v_gene: TRBV19

CDR3nt: TGTGCCAGCAGAATCCGGGACTCGAGCTACGAGCAGTACTTC
CDR3aa: CASRIRDSSYEQYF
abundance: .
j_gene: TRBJ2-7
d_gene: .
v_gene: TRBV2

CDR3nt: TGTGCCAGCAGCTCGCCGACAGCCGAAAACTATGGCTACACCTTC
CDR3aa: CASSSPTAENYGYTF
abundance: .
j_gene: TRBJ1-2
d_gene: .
v_gene: TRBV5-5

CDR3nt: TGTGCCAGCAGCTTTCCCAGGGGGCGAGTAGAGACCCAGTACTTC
CDR3aa: CASSFPRGRVETQYF
abundance: .
j_gene: TRBJ2-5
d_gene: TRBD1
v_gene: TRBV14

CDR3nt: TGTGCCAGCAGCTATGGACAAAACTCCTACGAGCAGTACTTC
CDR3aa: CASSYGQNSYEQYF
abundance: few
j_gene: TRBJ2-7
d_gene: .
v_gene: TRBV5-6

CDR3nt: TGTGCCAGCAGCCAAGAGGGCAGGGGCTACTCTGGAAACACCATATATTTT
CDR3aa: CASSQEGRGYSGNTIYF
abundance: .
j_gene: TRBJ1-3
d_gene: .
v_gene: TRBV4-2

CDR3nt: TGTGGGGCCAGCAACTATAATTCACCCCTCCACTTT
CDR3aa: CGASNYNSPLHF
abundance: .
j_gene: TRBJ1-6
d_gene: .
v_gene: TRBV28

CDR3nt: TGTGCCAGCAGCTTTCGGACTAGCGGGGGGACCACCGGGGAGCTGTTTTTT
CDR3aa: CASSFRTSGGTTGELFF
abundance: .
j_gene: TRBJ2-2
d_gene: .
v_gene: TRBV21-1

CDR3nt: TGCGCCAGCAGCACGGGACAGGGTTCAGATACGCAGTATTTT
CDR3aa: CASSTGQGSDTQYF
abundance: .
j_gene: TRBJ2-3
d_gene: TRBD1
v_gene: TRBV5-1

CDR3nt: TGTGCCAGCAGCTCAGCCAGGGGGGCGGTTGGAAACACCATATATTTT
CDR3aa: CASSSARGAVGNTIYF
abundance: .
j_gene: TRBJ1-3
d_gene: TRBD1
v_gene: TRBV11-2

CDR3nt: TGTGCCAGCATGGGGGCGCCGGAAAAAGCTTTCTTT
CDR3aa: CASMGAPEKAFF
abundance: .
j_gene: TRBJ1-1
d_gene: .
v_gene: TRBV6-5

CDR3nt: TGTGCCAGCGGCGACGGGTTACAAGAGACCCAGTACTTC
CDR3aa: CASGDGLQETQYF
abundance: .
j_gene: TRBJ2-5
d_gene: .
v_gene: TRBV6-5

CDR3nt: TGTGCCAGCAGTCCCGGGACTAGCGGATACGAGCAGTACTTC
CDR3aa: CASSPGTSGYEQYF
abundance: .
j_gene: TRBJ2-7
d_gene: TRBD2
v_gene: TRBV5-4

CDR3nt: TGTGCCAGCAGCGTATCGACTAGCGGGGGCCAAGAGACCCAGTACTTC
CDR3aa: CASSVSTSGGQETQYF
abundance: .
j_gene: TRBJ2-5
d_gene: TRBD2
v_gene: TRBV9

CDR3nt: TGTGCCAGCAGCTTCTTAGCGGGGGGGCTGGAGCAGTACTTC
CDR3aa: CASSFLAGGLEQYF
abundance: few
j_gene: TRBJ2-7
d_gene: TRBD2
v_gene: TRBV5-6

CDR3nt: TGTGCCAGCAGTCCAGACGTATGGACAGGGGACGGCTACACCTTC
CDR3aa: CASSPDVWTGDGYTF
abundance: .
j_gene: TRBJ1-2
d_gene: TRBD1
v_gene: TRBV6-5

CDR3nt: TGTGCCACCAGCAGGGACAGCTTGGAGACTCAAGAGACCCAGTACTTC
CDR3aa: CATSRDSLETQETQYF
abundance: .
j_gene: TRBJ2-5
d_gene: .
v_gene: TRBV15

CDR3nt: TGTGCCAGCAGTGAAACCCCGGCAGGGGGCGAGCAGTACTTC
CDR3aa: CASSETPAGGEQYF
abundance: .
j_gene: TRBJ2-7
d_gene: TRBD1
v_gene: TRBV2

CDR3nt: TGCGCCAGCAGCCTTCGGACAGGGGGCTCCGAAGATACGCAGTATTTT
CDR3aa: CASSLRTGGSEDTQYF
abundance: .
j_gene: TRBJ2-3
d_gene: TRBD1
v_gene: TRBV4-1

CDR3nt: TGTGCCAGCTCACCAGGACAGGGTGGGAGCAATCAGCCCCAGCATTTT
CDR3aa: CASSPGQGGSNQPQHF
abundance: once
j_gene: TRBJ1-5
d_gene: TRBD1
v_gene: TRBV18

CDR3nt: TGTGCCAGCAGCTCAGCCGACCAGGCACAGGGGATAACTGGAAACACCATATATTTT
CDR3aa: CASSSADQAQGITGNTIYF
abundance: .
j_gene: TRBJ1-3
d_gene: TRBD1
v_gene: TRBV7-9

CDR3nt: TGTGCCAGCCTCGAGTTGACAGGGCCCGGGAACACTGAAGCTTTCTTT
CDR3aa: CASLELTGPGNTEAFF
abundance: .
j_gene: TRBJ1-1
d_gene: TRBD1
v_gene: TRBV7-9

CDR3nt: TGTGCCAGCAGCTCCCTTCGAGCGGGGGGGTCAGATACGCAGTATTTT
CDR3aa: CASSSLRAGGSDTQYF
abundance: .
j_gene: TRBJ2-3
d_gene: TRBD2
v_gene: TRBV5-6

CDR3nt: TGTGCCAGTAGTATTACAATCGGGCAGGGTGGGGATTCACCCCTCCACTTT
CDR3aa: CASSITIGQGGDSPLHF
abundance: .
j_gene: TRBJ1-6
d_gene: .
v_gene: TRBV19

CDR3nt: TGTGCCAGCAGCCCGATTCAGGGGCTTCGGGAAAAACTGTTTTTT
CDR3aa: CASSPIQGLREKLFF
abundance: .
j_gene: TRBJ1-4
d_gene: .
v_gene: TRBV6-5

CDR3nt: TGCGCCAGCAGCCTAGAGACCAACCTGAACACTGAAGCTTTCTTT
CDR3aa: CASSLETNLNTEAFF
abundance: few
j_gene: TRBJ1-1
d_gene: .
v_gene: TRBV5-1

CDR3nt: TGCGCCAGCAGCCTAACAGGGGGCGTTTACACTGAAGCTTTCTTT
CDR3aa: CASSLTGGVYTEAFF
abundance: once
j_gene: TRBJ1-1
d_gene: TRBD1
v_gene: TRBV5-1

CDR3nt: TGTGCCAGCAGTGCTCTTGGAGAAGAGACCCAGTACTTC
CDR3aa: CASSALGEETQYF
abundance: .
j_gene: TRBJ2-5
d_gene: .
v_gene: TRBV6-5

CDR3nt: TGTGCCACCAGCAGAGGCGGAGTGAAAGTTGTCTACGAGCAGTACTTC
CDR3aa: CATSRGGVKVVYEQYF
abundance: once
j_gene: TRBJ2-7
d_gene: .
v_gene: TRBV15

CDR3nt: TGTGCCAGCAGCGTAGGGCTAGCGGGGGAGGGGGAGACCCAGTACTTC
CDR3aa: CASSVGLAGEGETQYF
abundance: .
j_gene: TRBJ2-5
d_gene: TRBD2
v_gene: TRBV9

CDR3nt: TGTGCCAGCAGCTTTCTAGCGGGGGGGCCTTATGAGCAGTTCTTC
CDR3aa: CASSFLAGGPYEQFF
abundance: .
j_gene: TRBJ2-1
d_gene: TRBD2
v_gene: TRBV5-6

CDR3nt: TGTGCCAGCAGTTACTTCAGGGGGCGTCGAGAGACCCAGTACTTC
CDR3aa: CASSYFRGRRETQYF
abundance: .
j_gene: TRBJ2-5
d_gene: TRBD1
v_gene: TRBV6-5

CDR3nt: TGTGCCAGCCTGGGACAGTTGAACACTGAAGCTTTCTTT
CDR3aa: CASLGQLNTEAFF
abundance: .
j_gene: TRBJ1-1
d_gene: TRBD1
v_gene: TRBV6-1

CDR3nt: TGTGCCAGCAGCTTAGGGCTAGCGGGGGGACACCAAGAGACCCAGTACTTC
CDR3aa: CASSLGLAGGHQETQYF
abundance: .
j_gene: TRBJ2-5
d_gene: TRBD2
v_gene: TRBV11-2

CDR3nt: TGTGCCAGCAGTGTAGACGGAGCCAATTCACCCCTCCACTTT
CDR3aa: CASSVDGANSPLHF
abundance: few
j_gene: TRBJ1-6
d_gene: .
v_gene: TRBV2

CDR3nt: TGTGCCACCAGCAGGGGACTTGGGGAAAAACTGTTTTTT
CDR3aa: CATSRGLGEKLFF
abundance: .
j_gene: TRBJ1-4
d_gene: .
v_gene: TRBV15

CDR3nt: TGTGCCAGTAGTCCAGGGACTAGCGGAGGGGAGACCCAGTACTTC
CDR3aa: CASSPGTSGGETQYF
abundance: .
j_gene: TRBJ2-5
d_gene: TRBD2
v_gene: TRBV19